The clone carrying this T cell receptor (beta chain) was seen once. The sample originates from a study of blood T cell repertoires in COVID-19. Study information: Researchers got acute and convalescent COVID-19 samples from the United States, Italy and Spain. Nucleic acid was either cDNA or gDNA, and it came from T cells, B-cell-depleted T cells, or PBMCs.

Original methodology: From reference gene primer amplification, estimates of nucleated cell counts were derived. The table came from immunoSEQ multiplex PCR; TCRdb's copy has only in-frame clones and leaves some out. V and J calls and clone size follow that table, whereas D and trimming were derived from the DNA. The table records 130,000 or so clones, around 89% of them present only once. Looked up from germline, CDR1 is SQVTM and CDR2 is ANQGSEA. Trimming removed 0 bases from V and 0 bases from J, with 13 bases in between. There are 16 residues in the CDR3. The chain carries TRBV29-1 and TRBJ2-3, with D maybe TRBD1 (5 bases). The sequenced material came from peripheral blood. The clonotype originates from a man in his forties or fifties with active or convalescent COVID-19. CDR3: CSVEEFTTVSTDTQYF. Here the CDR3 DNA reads TGCAGCGTTGAAGAGTTTACGACAGTGAGCACAGATACGCAGTATTTT.